The present T cell receptor (beta chain) was sequenced within a study of identical twins. Study-level findings and limits: Conclusions rested on cross-sectional statistics rather than following the same donors. Some out-of-frame alpha sequences were shared by twins, and these showed excess low generation probability. Fewer insertions marked abundant cord blood beta clonotypes; young adult naive trended weakly, memory not at all.

TCRdb re-called the 5' RACE reads through MiXCR, storing one row per CDR3 protein. The sample has 500,000 to 650,000 distinct CDR3 sequences, around 24% seen once. This clonotype showed up just a few times. The antigen is undetermined. V lost 1 base, J lost 5 bases, and 6 bases stayed unmatched. The CDR3 covers 16 residues. The V gene's germline CDR1 is SGHRS and CDR2 YFSETQ. This sample also appeared in a second study, on yellow fever vaccine responses in identical twins. That investigation notes: Twins showed a vaccine T cell response that reportedly seemed partly convergent, partly personalized.

V gene TRBV5-1 combines with J gene TRBJ2-3; TRBD2 matches at 11 bases. The material sequenced was CD4+ T cells sorted from blood. This TCR was sampled from a woman aged 18-29 years in good health. CDR3 loop: CASSLYLAGGRDTQYF. In DNA, the CDR3 is TGCGCCAGCAGCTTGTACCTAGCGGGAGGCAGAGATACGCAGTATTTT.